These 10 T cell receptor beta chains originate from one sample sequenced in a study of T cells in narcolepsy. Sequenced by immunoSEQ multiplex PCR; TCRdb stores in-frame clones only, minus some. This sample carries roughly 20,000 clones, 80% to 85% of them seen once, and the ten largest clones take approximately 1.6%. The sequenced material came from memory (CD45RA-) CD4+ T cells from blood. These receptors were taken from a human donor in good health.

This clone was observed a few times. At the DNA level, this CDR3 is encoded by other sequences in the same sample as well. The rearrangement links TRBV5-5 to TRBJ2-7; D ambiguous. Germline CDR1 reads SGHKS; CDR2 reads YYEKEE (reference sequence). The CDR3 runs to 11 residues. The V end lost 2 bases, the J end lost 4 bases, and 4 bases lay between the germline ends. This CDR3 is CASSLGYEQYF. The CDR3, as DNA: TGTGCCAGCAGCTTAGGTTACGAGCAGTACTTC.

V gene TRBV5-1 combines with J gene TRBJ2-1, with 7 nucleotides matching TRBD2. CDR3 length equals 15 residues. The V and J ends lost 2 bases and 6 bases, in that order; junction bases with no gene match: 8. Germline lookup yields CDR1 SGHRS and CDR2 YFSETQ. DNA for the CDR3: TGCGCCAGCAGCTTCTCAGCGGGACGACTCAATGAGCAGTTCTTC. As protein: CASSFSAGRLNEQFF.

The V gene is TRBV5-1, the J gene TRBJ1-1; 8 bases are shared with TRBD1. Germline V gene lookup returns CDR1 SGHRS and CDR2 YFSETQ. CDR3 size: 12 residues. V shed 4 bases and J 6 bases; nucleotides not matched to a gene: 2. The CDR3 DNA follows: TGCGCCAGCAGCGAGACAGGGGCTGAAGCTTTCTTT. The encoded protein is CASSETGAEAFF.

This chain joins TRBV9 and TRBJ2-3; D remains unclear. The CDR3 covers 13 residues. Germline loops: CDR1 SGDLS, CDR2 YYNGEE. Between the trimmed V and J ends, which lost 3 bases and 6 bases, there was a span of 11 bases. The CDR3 loop reads CASSEGLVDTQYF. For the CDR3, the DNA is TGTGCCAGCAGCGAGGGATTAGTGGATACGCAGTATTTT.

On this clone: At one of its ends the junction is not consistent with the germline gene, which may arise from a read error. The CDR3 region is CASSEDRGQPQHF. As DNA, the CDR3 is TGTGCCAGCAGCGAAGATCGGGGGCAGCCCCAGCATTTT. The chain carries TRBV6-1 and TRBJ1-5, with TRBD1 as a possible D gene (5 bases). CDR1 MNHNS and CDR2 SASEGT come from the germline V gene. This CDR3 contains 13 residues.

V usage is TRBV6-5 and J usage is TRBJ2-6; D not certain. The CDR3 covers 15 residues. CDR1 MNHEY and CDR2 SVGAGI come from the germline V gene. Trimming shortened V by 2 bases and J by 3 bases, and 8 bases separated the two germline ends. CDR3 bases: TGTGCCAGCAGTTACGCGACAAGTGGGGCCAACGTCCTGACTTTC. Translated, it gives CASSYATSGANVLTF.

The gene calls are TRBV13 and TRBJ1-3; no clear D. With 0 bases removed from V and 7 bases from J, the gap between germline ends came to 4 bases. CDR3 length: 12 residues. Per germline, CDR1 PRHDT and CDR2 FYEKMQ (reference sequence). CDR3 nucleotides: TGTGCCAGCAGCTTAGGTCGGAACACCATATATTTT. Encoded protein: CASSLGRNTIYF.

By sample fraction, this clone is large. The chain combines TRBV6-5 with TRBJ1-5, with D tentatively TRBD1 (6 bases). The CDR3 is 14 amino acids. Germline CDR1 reads MNHEY; CDR2 reads SVGAGI. The V end was cut by 5 bases, the J end by 6 bases, with 14 bases between. DNA of the CDR3: TGTGCCAGCAGTCAAAACAGGGATACTCAGCCCCAGCATTTT. Translating gives CASSQNRDTQPQHF.

This clone was detected only a few times. This chain joins TRBV6-5 and TRBJ1-1; TRBD1 matches at 11 bases. Germline CDR1 and CDR2: MNHEY and SVGAGI. The CDR3 extends over 14 amino acids. Losses at the gene ends were 0 bases for V and 9 bases for J; bases not matched to a gene: 3. For the CDR3, the DNA is TGTGCCAGCAGTTACTCGGGACAGGGGGACAAAGCTTTCTTT. This translates into CASSYSGQGDKAFF.

This clone was counted once. The chain combines TRBV28 with TRBJ2-1, with TRBD2 matching 9 bases. With V trimmed by 5 bases and J by 10 bases, 15 bases remained unmatched. This CDR3 region has 16 residues. Germline V CDR1 and CDR2: MDHEN, SYDVKM. CDR3 nucleotide sequence: TGTGCCAGCAGTGCTCCTCTCGGGACTAGCCGAGAGGAGCAGTTCTTC. Its translation is CASSAPLGTSREEQFF.